The 10 T cell receptor beta chains listed next were all sequenced from one sample in a study of metastatic and nonmetastatic thyroid tumors. MiXCR re-clonotyped the PCR reads for TCRdb. The sample has some 33,000 clones, over 15% seen once; the top ten hold approximately 5%. Every patient underwent thyroid surgery untreated. The sequenced sample was blood. Receptor source: a female donor with papillary thyroid cancer or a benign thyroid nodule (not recorded which). Some clones in this sample may be carry-over from other donors' samples.

In regard to this clone: One end of the junction fails to match germline, which may point to a read error. The chain uses TRBV27 and TRBJ2-1; D is ambiguous. The CDR3 spans 17 residues. Germline loops: CDR1 MNHEY, CDR2 SMNVEV (reference sequence). The CDR3 sequence is CASSSPLCPSSYNEQSF. The CDR3, as DNA: TGTGCCAGCAGTTCCCCCCTGTGCCCAAGCTCCTACAATGAGCAGTCCTTC.

On this clone itself: Germline and junction disagree at one end, which may indicate a read error. Here the CDR3 DNA reads TGTGCCAGCAGTGAAGTGGAGGGCAGGGCCCTCCGGGGCTATTGCTACACCTTC. It specifies CASSEVEGRALRGYCYTF. The chain carries TRBV6-1 and TRBJ1-2; D may be TRBD1 (5 bases). The germline V gene encodes CDR1 MNHNS and CDR2 SASEGT. CDR3 length equals 18 residues.

The chain employs TRBV20-1 and TRBJ1-2, with 7 bases identical to TRBD1. Germline CDR1 reads DFQATT; CDR2 reads SNEGSKA (reference sequence). The CDR3 is 14 amino acids. After removal of 3 bases from V and 8 bases from J, the junction contained 12 bases not matched to a gene. The chain's CDR3 is CSASRGGPTYGYTF. The CDR3 DNA sequence: TGCAGTGCTAGCAGGGGGGGTCCGACGTACGGCTACACCTTC.

In this sample, this clone turned up many times. V is TRBV18 and J is TRBJ2-5; 7 bases fit TRBD2. CDR1 is KGHSH and CDR2 is LQKENI in the germline V gene. This CDR3 contains 16 residues. With 6 bases clipped from V and 1 base from J, the junction kept 11 bases outside the gene matches. This CDR3 reads CASSLNSGQGQETQYF. The CDR3 nucleotides are TGTGCCAGCTCCCTTAATAGCGGGCAGGGCCAAGAGACCCAGTACTTC.

This clone was picked up many times. The chain employs TRBV9 and TRBJ2-3, with D uncertain. The CDR3 contains 16 residues. The V and J ends lost 2 bases and 4 bases respectively, with 17 bases between them. CDR1 and CDR2 (germline): SGDLS, YYNGEE. CDR3 sequence reads: CASSVSQGMWPDTQYF. The CDR3 DNA follows: TGTGCCAGCAGCGTTAGTCAAGGGATGTGGCCAGATACGCAGTATTTT.

This clone was recorded many times. The genes are TRBV27 and TRBJ2-5; D gene unclear. The CDR3 has 13 residues. The germline CDR1 and CDR2 sequences are MNHEY and SMNVEV (reference sequence). The V end lost 1 base, the J end lost 3 bases, and 6 bases lay between the germline ends. CDR3 sequence reads: CASSLYGKETQYF. As DNA, the CDR3 is TGTGCCAGCAGTTTATATGGGAAAGAGACCCAGTACTTC.

Comment on this clone: This could be a read error, since a much larger clone is one nucleotide away. The CDR3 region has the DNA TGTGCCAGCGGGGGATGGGAGGAGTTGAACACTGAATCTTTCTTT. Amino acids: CASGGWEELNTESFF. The V call is TRBV7-9, the J call TRBJ1-1, with D maybe TRBD1 (5 bases). This CDR3 spans 15 amino acids. The germline gives CDR1 SEHNR, CDR2 FQNEAQ (reference sequence).

By sample fraction, this clone is medium-sized. The chain joins TRBV6-4 to TRBJ2-3; 8 bases fit TRBD2. CDR1 and CDR2 from the germline V gene are MRHNA and SNTAGT. V lost 2 bases, J lost 3 bases, and 4 bases stayed unmatched. The CDR3 totals 15 residues. The CDR3 nucleotides are TGTGCCAGCAGTGACGGGACTAGTGATACAGATACGCAGTATTTT. This translates into CASSDGTSDTDTQYF.

This sequence joins TRBV30 and TRBJ1-2; D remains unclear. V lost 3 bases, J lost 8 bases, and 13 bases lay in between. This CDR3 contains 12 residues. Per germline, CDR1 GTSNPN and CDR2 SVGIG (reference sequence). The CDR3 bases are TGTGCCTGGAGGAAGACCACCACGGGCTACACCTTC. It specifies CAWRKTTTGYTF. Full variable domain (remainder filled in from reference TRBV30 and TRBJ1-2): SQTIHQWPATLVQPVGSPLSLECTVEGTSNPNLYWYRQAAGRGLQLLFYSVGIGQISSEVPQNLSASRPQDRQFILSSKKLLLSDSGFYLCAWRKTTTGYTFGSGTRLTVV.

The table lists this clone with many counts. The chain uses TRBV3-1 and TRBJ1-6; TRBD1 matches at 7 bases. Germline CDR1 reads LGHDT; CDR2 reads YNNKEL (reference sequence). The CDR3 has 15 residues. The junction had 10 bases not matched to a gene; V was cut back by 1 base and J by 13 bases. The CDR3 protein is CASSQVRTGDGPLHF. In DNA, the CDR3 is TGTGCCAGCAGCCAAGTAAGGACAGGCGACGGGCCCCTCCACTTT.